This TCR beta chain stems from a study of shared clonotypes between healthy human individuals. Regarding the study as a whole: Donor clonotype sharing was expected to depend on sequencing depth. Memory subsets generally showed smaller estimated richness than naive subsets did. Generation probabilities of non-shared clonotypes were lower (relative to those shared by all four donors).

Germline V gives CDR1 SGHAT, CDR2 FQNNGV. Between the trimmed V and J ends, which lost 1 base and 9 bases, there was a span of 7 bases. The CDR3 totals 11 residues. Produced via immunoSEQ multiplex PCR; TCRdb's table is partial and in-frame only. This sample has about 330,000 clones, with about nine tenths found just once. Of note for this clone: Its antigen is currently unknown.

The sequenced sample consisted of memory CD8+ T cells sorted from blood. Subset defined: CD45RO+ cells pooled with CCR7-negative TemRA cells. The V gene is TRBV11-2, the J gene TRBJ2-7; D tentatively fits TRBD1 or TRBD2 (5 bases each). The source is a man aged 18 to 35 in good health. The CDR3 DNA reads TGTGCCAGCAGCTTAGCCGGGACGCAGTACTTC. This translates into CASSLAGTQYF.